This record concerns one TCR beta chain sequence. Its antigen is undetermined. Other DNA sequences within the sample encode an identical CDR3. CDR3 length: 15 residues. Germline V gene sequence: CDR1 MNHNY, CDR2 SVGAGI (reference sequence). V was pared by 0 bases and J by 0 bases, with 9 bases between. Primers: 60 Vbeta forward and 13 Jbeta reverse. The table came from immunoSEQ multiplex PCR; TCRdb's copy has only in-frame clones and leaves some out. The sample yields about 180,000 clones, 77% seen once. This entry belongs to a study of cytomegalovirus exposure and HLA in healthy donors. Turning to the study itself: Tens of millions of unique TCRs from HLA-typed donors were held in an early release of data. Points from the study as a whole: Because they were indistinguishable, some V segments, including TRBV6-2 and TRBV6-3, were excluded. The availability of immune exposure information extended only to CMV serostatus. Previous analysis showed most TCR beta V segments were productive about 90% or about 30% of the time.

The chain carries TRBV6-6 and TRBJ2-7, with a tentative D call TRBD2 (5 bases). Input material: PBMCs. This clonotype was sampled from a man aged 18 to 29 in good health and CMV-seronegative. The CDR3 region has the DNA TGTGCCAGCAGTTACTCGGCGGGTGGCTCCTACGAGCAGTACTTC. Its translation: CASSYSAGGSYEQYF.